This T cell receptor beta chain is drawn from a study of neurological immune-mediated disorders. Study conclusions and caveats: There were no CDR3 amino acid sequences shared by expanded clones across subjects, a result suggesting private repertoires in all groups.

cDNA was made by 5'RACE with 10-nucleotide random UMIs. From the 5' RACE reads, TCRdb called clonotypes with MiXCR, one entry per CDR3 protein. Seen here are roughly 60,000 distinct CDR3 sequences, roughly 10% observed once, and the top ten hold 1.8%. Ten or more counts support this clonotype. Antigen specificity is unknown. Serving as healthy controls were blood bank volunteers based in Maryland, USA. Unsorted libraries were generated from 2 million PBMCs held at -80 degrees C. Germline CDR1 reads DFQATT; CDR2 reads SNEGSKA (reference sequence). V dropped 6 bases and J dropped 3; count of bases not matched to a gene: 4. The CDR3 has 13 residues.

This TCR was sampled from a man aged 55 to 70 in good health. The sequencing input was PBMCs. V usage is TRBV20-1 and J usage is TRBJ2-4; 8 bases align to TRBD1. In nucleotides, the CDR3 is TGCAGTGCGCCTGGACAGGGCAAAAACATTCAGTACTTC. Its protein product is CSAPGQGKNIQYF.